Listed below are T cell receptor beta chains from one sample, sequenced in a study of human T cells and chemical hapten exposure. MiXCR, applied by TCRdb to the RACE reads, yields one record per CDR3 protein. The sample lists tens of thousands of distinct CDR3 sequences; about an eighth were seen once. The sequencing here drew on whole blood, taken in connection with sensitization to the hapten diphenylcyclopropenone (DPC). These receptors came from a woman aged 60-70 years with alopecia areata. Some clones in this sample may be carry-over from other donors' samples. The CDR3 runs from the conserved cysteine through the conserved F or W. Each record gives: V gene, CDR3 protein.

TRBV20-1 CSASSRGGQETQYF
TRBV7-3 CASSWTLNTEAFF
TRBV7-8 CASSLVFSEAFF
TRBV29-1 CSVASGGTTDTQYF
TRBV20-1 CSVFQETQYF
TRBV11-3 CASSLQGSHEQYF
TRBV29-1 CSVRQGAKDQPQHF
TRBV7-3 CASSLLAGRTSGASTDTQYF
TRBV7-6 CASSRGQNTDTQYF
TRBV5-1 CASSLGLAGFTDTQYF
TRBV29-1 CSSRDTEAFF
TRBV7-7 CASQGSGTDTQYF
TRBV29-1 CSVYRGSVDGELFF
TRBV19 CASSILLLQGKDGYTF
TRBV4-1 CASSRQTSGVNTGELFF
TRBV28 CASTLVEGSTGELFF
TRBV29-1 CSAGGTSGQTQYF
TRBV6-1 CASSDRAYGQYF
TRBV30 CAWSPVAHFLSYEQYF
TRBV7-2 CASSLGGQETQYF
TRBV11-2 CASSLGTQGHGYGYTF
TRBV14 CASSQGIQPQHF
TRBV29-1 CSVTGFYGYTF
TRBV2 CASSSDPPVETQYF
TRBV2 CASSELMGAGYGYTF
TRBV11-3 CASSLVQGSLQYF
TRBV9 CASSVVRNTEAFF
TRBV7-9 CASSNTEAFF
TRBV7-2 CASSSLPIGSNTEAFF
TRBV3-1 CASRGTGELFF
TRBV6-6 CASIGGDSPLHF